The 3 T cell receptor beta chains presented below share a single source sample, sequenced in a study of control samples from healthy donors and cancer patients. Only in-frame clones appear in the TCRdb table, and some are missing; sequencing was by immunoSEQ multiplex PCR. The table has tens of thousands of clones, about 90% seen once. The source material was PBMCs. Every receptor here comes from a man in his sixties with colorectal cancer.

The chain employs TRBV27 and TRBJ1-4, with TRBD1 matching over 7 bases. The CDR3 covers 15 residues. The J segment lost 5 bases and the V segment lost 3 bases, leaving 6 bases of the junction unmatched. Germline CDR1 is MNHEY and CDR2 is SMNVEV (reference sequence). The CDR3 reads CASSLSGGPNEKLFF. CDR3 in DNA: TGTGCCAGCAGTTTGTCAGGGGGACCAAATGAAAAACTGTTTTTT.

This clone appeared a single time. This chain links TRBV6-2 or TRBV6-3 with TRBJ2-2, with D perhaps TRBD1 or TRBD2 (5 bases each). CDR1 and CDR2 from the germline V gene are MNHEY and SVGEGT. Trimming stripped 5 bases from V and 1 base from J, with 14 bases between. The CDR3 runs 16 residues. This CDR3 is CASSPTGTGNTGELFF. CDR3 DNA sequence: TGTGCCAGCAGTCCCACCGGGACCGGGAACACCGGGGAGCTGTTTTTT.

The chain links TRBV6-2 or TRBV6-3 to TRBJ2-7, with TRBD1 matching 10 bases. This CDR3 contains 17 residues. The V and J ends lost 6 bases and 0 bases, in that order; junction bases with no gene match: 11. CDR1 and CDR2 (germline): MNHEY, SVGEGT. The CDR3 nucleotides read TGTGCCAGCAGCCCCGGGACAGGGGTTGGGAGCTCCTACGAGCAGTACTTC. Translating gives CASSPGTGVGSSYEQYF.